This TCR beta chain was found in a study of control samples from healthy donors and cancer patients. Here immunoSEQ multiplex PCR was the method, and the copy in TCRdb shows in-frame clones only, minus some. The data contain approximately 14,000 clones, 77% of them singletons. Trimming left V 4 bases short and J 4 bases short, with 13 bases between. The germline V gene encodes CDR1 KGHDR and CDR2 SFDVKD. The CDR3 consists of 15 residues. The TCR comes from a female donor with lung cancer. The sample consisted of formalin-fixed, paraffin-embedded tissue. The chain carries TRBV24-1 and TRBJ2-1, with D perhaps TRBD1 (5 bases). This CDR3 reads CATSDSDRIYNEQFF. Written as DNA, the CDR3 is TGTGCCACCAGTGACTCTGACAGAATTTACAATGAGCAGTTCTTC.